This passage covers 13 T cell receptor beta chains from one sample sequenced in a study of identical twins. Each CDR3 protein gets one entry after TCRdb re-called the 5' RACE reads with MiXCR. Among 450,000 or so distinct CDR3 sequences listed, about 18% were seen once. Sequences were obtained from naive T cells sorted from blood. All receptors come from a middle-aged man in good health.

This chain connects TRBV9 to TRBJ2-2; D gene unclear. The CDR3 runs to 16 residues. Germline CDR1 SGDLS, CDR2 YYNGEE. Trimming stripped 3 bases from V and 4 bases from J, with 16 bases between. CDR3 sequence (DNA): TGTGCCAGCAGCGCCCTAGGCCAACGCGGCACCGGGGAGCTGTTTTTT. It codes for CASSALGQRGTGELFF.

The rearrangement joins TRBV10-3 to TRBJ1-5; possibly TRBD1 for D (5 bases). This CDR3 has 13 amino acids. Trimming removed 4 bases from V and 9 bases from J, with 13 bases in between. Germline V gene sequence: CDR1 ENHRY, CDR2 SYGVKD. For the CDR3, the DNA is TGTGCCATCAGTGCCAACCCGGGGCTGCCCCAGCATTTT. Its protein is CAISANPGLPQHF.

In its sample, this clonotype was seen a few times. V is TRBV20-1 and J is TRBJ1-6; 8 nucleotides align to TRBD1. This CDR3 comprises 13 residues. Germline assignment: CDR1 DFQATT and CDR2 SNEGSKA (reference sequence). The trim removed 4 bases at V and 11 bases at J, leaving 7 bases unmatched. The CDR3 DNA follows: TGCAGTGCTACGGGCAGGGGGCTTCCACCCCTCCACTTT. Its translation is CSATGRGLPPLHF.

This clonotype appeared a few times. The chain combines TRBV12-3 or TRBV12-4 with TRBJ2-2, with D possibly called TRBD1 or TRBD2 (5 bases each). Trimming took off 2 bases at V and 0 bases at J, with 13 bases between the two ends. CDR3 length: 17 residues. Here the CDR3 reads CASSLRSTGPNTGELFF. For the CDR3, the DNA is TGTGCCAGCAGTTTAAGATCGACGGGACCGAACACCGGGGAGCTGTTTTTT.

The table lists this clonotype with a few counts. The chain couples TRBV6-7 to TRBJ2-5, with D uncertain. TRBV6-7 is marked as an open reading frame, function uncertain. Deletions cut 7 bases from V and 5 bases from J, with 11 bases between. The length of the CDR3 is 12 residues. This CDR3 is CASNVEWETQYF. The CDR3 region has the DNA TGTGCCAGCAACGTAGAATGGGAGACCCAGTACTTC.

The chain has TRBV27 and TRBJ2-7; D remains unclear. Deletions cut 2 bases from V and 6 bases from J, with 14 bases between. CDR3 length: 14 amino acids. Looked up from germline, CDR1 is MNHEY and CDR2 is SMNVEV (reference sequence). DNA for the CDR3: TGTGCCAGCAGTTTAGGCGTTCTCGGTGGCGAGCAGTACTTC. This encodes CASSLGVLGGEQYF.

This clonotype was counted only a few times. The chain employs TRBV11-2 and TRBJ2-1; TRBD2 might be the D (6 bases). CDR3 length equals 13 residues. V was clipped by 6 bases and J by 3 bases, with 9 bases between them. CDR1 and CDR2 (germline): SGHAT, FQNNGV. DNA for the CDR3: TGTGCCAGCAGGCTCGGGAGCTACAATGAGCAGTTCTTC. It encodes CASRLGSYNEQFF.

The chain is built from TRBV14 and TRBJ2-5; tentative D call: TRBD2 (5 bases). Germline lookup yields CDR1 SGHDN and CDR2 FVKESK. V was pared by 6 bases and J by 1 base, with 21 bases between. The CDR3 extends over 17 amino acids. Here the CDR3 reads CASSSRRGSGFQETQYF. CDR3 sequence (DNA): TGTGCCAGCAGTAGCCGTAGAGGGAGTGGCTTCCAAGAGACCCAGTACTTC.

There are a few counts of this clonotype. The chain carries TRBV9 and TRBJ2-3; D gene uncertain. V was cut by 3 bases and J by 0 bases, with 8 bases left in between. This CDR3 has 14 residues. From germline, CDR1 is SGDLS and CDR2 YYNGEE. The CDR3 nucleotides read TGTGCCAGCAGCGCCCGTCAGAGCACAGATACGCAGTATTTT. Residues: CASSARQSTDTQYF.

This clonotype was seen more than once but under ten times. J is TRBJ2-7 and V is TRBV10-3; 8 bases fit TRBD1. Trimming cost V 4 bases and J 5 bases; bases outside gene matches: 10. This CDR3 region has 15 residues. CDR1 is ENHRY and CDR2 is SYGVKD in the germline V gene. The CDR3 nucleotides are TGTGCCATCAGTGCTTCTGGACAGGGTCGCCACGAGCAGTACTTC. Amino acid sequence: CAISASGQGRHEQYF.

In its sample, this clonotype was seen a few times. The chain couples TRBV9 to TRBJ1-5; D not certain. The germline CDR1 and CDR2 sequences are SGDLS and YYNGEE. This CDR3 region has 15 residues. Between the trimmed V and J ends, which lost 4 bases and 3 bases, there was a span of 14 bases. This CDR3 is CASSPHPDFNQPQHF. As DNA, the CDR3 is TGTGCCAGCAGCCCACATCCCGACTTCAATCAGCCCCAGCATTTT.

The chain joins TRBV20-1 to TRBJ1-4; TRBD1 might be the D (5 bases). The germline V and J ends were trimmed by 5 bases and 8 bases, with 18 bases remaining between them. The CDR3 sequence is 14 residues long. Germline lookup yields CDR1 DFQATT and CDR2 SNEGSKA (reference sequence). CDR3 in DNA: TGCAGTGCTTCCCGGACACCGAGGGAAGAAAAACTGTTTTTT. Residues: CSASRTPREEKLFF.

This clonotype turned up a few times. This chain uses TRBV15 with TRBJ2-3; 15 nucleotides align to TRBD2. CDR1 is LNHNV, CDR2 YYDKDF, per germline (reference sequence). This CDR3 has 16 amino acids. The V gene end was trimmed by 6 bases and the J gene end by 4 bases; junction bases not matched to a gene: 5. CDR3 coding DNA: TGTGCCACCAGTAAAGGACTAGCGGGAGGGCCAGATACGCAGTATTTT. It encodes CATSKGLAGGPDTQYF.